This T cell receptor beta chain was captured by sequencing in a study of shared clonotypes between healthy human individuals. This CDR3 region has 15 residues. The V gene's germline CDR1 is GTSNPN and CDR2 SVGIG (reference sequence). The trim removed 2 bases at V and 2 bases at J, leaving 6 bases unmatched. General observations from the study: Clonotype sharing across several donors was observed for around 5% of naive CD4 clonotypes.

Genomic DNA belonging to each subset was distributed in equal measure over several immunoSEQ plates. Sequencing used immunoSEQ multiplex PCR; TCRdb keeps in-frame clones, though not all of them. The table lists approximately 940,000 clones, approximately 80% of them singletons. Points on this clone: What it binds is unknown.

J is TRBJ1-5 and V is TRBV30; 7 bases are shared with TRBD1. Sequenced material: memory CD4+ T cells sorted from blood. The sample's subset: CD45RA-negative fraction. The source of this sequence is a young man in good health. In DNA, the CDR3 is TGTGCCTGGAGTTTCCAGGGGGTAGGCAATCAGCCCCAGCATTTT. Translated, it gives CAWSFQGVGNQPQHF.